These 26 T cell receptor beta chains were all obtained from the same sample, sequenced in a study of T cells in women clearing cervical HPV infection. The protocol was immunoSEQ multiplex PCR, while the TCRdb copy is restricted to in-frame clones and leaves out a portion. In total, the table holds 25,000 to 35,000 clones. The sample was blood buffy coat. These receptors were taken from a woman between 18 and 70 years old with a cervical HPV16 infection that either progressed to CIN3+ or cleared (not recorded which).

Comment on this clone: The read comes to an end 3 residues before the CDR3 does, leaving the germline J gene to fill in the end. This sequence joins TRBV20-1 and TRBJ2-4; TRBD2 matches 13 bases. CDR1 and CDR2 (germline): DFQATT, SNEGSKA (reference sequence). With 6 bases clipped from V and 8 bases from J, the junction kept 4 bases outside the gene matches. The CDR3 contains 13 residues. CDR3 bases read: TGCAGTGCCCTACTAGCGGGAGGGGACATT. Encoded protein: CSALLAGGDI. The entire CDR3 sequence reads CSALLAGGDIQYF.

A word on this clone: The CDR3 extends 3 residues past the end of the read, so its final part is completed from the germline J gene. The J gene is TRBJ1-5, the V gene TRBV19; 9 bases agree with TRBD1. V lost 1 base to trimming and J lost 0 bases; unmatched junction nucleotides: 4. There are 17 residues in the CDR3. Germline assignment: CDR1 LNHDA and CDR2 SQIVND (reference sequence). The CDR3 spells CASSIARDRVSNQPQHF. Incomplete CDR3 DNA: TGTGCCAGTAGTATAGCCCGGGACAGGGTTAGCAATCAGCCC.

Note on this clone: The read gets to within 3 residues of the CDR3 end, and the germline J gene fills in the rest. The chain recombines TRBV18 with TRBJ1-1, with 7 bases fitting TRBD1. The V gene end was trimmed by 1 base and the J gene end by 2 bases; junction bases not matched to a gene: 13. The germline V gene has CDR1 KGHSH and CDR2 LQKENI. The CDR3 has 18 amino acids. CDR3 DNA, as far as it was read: TGTGCCAGCTCACCACAGAGTGGTCAAGGGGGCCCAAACACTGAA. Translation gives CASSPQSGQGGPNTE. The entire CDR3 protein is CASSPQSGQGGPNTEAFF.

Partial CDR3 DNA: TGTGCCAGCAGTGACTTAGGACAGGGGGACGATGGAGAGACC. It codes for CASSDLGQGDDGET. The full CDR3 reads CASSDLGQGDDGETQYF. The chain employs TRBV6-4 and TRBJ2-5; 10 nucleotides align to TRBD1. The CDR3 extends 3 residues past the end of the read, so its final part is completed from the germline J gene. Germline lookup yields CDR1 MRHNA and CDR2 SNTAGT. There are 17 residues in the CDR3. After removal of 1 base from V and 4 bases from J, the junction contained 9 bases not matched to a gene.

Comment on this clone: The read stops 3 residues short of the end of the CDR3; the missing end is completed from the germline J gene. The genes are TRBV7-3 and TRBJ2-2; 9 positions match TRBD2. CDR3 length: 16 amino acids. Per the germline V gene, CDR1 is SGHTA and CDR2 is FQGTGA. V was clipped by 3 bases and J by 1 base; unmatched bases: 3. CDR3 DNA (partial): TGTGCCAGCAGCTTGCAAGCGGGGGGGAACACCGGGGAG. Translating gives CASSLQAGGNTGE. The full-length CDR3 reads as CASSLQAGGNTGELFF.

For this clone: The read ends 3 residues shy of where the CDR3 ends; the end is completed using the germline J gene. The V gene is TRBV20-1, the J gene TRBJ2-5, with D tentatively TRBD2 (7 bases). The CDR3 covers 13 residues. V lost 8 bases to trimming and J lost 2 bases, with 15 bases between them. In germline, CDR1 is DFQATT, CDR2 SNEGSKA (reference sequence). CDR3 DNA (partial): TGCAGTTCCGCTAAGGGGGGGCAAGAGACC. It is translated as CSSAKGGQET. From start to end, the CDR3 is CSSAKGGQETQYF.

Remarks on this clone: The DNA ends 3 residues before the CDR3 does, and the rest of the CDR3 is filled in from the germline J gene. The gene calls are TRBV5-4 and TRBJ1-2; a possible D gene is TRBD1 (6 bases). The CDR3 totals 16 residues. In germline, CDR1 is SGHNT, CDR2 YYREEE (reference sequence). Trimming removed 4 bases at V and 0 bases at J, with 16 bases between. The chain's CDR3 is CASSGRQEGPNYGYTF. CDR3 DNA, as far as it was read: TGTGCCAGCAGCGGAAGACAGGAAGGTCCTAACTATGGC.

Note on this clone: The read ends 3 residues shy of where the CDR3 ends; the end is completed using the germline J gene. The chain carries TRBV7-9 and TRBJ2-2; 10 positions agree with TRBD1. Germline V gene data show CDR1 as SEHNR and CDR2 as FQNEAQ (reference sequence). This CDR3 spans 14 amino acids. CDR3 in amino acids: CASSSGQGLSPLFF. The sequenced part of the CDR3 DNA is TGTGCCAGCAGCTCGGGACAGGGGCTTTCACCG.

The CDR3 loop is CASSLRTGGVETQYF. CDR3 DNA (partial): TGCGCCAGCAGTTTACGGACAGGGGGAGTGGAGACC. The chain employs TRBV5-1 and TRBJ2-5; 10 nucleotides align to TRBD1. Sequencing ends 3 residues short of the CDR3 end; the germline J gene provides the rest. This CDR3 has 15 amino acids. From germline, CDR1 is SGHRS and CDR2 YFSETQ. V lost 5 bases to trimming and J lost 5 bases; unmatched junction nucleotides: 9.

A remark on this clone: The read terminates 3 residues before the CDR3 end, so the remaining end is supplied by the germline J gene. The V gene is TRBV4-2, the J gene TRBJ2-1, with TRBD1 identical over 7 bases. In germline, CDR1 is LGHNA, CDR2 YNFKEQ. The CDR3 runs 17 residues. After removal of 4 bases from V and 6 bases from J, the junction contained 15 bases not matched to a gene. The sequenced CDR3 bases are TGTGCCAGCAGCCTCCCAACCGGGACAGTGGGCCGCAATGAG. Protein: CASSLPTGTVGRNE. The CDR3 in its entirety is CASSLPTGTVGRNEQFF.

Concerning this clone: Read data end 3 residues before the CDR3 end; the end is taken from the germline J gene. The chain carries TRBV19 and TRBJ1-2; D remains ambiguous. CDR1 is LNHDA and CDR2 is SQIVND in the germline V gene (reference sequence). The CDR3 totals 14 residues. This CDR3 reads CASSWREEYNDYTF. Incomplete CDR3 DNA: TGTGCCAGTAGTTGGCGGGAGGAATACAATGAC.

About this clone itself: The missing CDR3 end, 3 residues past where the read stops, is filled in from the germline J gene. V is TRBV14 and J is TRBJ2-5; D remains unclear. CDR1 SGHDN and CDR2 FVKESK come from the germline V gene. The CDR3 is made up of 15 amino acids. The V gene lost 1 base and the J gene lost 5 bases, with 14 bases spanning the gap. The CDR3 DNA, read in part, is TGTGCCAGCAGCCAAGGAAAAAGGTCCTGGGAGACC. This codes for CASSQGKRSWET. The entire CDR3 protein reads CASSQGKRSWETQYF.

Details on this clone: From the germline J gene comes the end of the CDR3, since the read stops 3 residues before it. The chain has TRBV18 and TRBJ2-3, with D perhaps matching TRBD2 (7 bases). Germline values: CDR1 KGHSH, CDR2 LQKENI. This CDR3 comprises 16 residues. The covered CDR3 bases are TGTGCCAGCTCACCAACCGCGGGGGCAAGCAATCAGCCG. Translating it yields CASSPTAGASNQP. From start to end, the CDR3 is CASSPTAGASNQPQYF.

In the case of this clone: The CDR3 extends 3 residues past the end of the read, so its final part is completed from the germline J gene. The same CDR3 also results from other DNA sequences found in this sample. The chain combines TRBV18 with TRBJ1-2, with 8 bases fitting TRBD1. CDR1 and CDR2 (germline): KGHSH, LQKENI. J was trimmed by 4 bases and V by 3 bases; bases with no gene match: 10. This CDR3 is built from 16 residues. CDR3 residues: CASSPGISDRGYGYTF. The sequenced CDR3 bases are TGTGCCAGCTCACCGGGAATTAGCGACAGGGGCTATGGC.

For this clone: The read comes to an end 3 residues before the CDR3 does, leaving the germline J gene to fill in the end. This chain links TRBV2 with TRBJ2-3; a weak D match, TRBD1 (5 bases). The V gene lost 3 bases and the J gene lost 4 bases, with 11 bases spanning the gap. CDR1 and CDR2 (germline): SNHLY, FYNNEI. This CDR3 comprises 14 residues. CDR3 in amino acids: CASSDGTGPDTQYF. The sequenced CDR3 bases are TGTGCCAGCAGTGATGGCACAGGCCCAGATACG. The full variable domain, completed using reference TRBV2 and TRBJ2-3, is EPEVTQTPSHQVTQMGQEVILRCVPISNHLYFYWYRQILGQKVEFLVSFYNNEISEKSEIFDDQFSVERPDGSNFTLKIRSTKLEDSAMYFCASSDGTGPDTQYFGPGTRLTVL.

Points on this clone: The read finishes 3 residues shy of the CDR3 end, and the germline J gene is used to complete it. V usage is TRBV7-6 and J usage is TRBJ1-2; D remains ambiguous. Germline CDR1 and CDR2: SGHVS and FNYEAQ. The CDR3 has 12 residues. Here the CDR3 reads CASSSSTDTYTF. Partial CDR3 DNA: TGTGCCAGCAGCTCTTCCACAGATACC.

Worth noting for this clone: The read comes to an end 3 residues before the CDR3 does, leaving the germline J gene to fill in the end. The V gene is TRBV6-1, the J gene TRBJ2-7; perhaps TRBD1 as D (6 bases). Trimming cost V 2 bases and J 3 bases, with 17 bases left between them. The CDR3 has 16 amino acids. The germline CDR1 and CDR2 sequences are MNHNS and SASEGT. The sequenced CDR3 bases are TGTGCCAGCAGTGAACAGGGGCCTCAACCATACTACGAG. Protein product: CASSEQGPQPYYE. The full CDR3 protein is CASSEQGPQPYYEQYF.

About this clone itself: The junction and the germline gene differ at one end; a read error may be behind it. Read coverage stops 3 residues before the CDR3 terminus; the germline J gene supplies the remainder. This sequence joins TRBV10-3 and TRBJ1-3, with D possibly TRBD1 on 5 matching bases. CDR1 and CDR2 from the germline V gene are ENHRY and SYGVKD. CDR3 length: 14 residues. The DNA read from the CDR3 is TGTGCCATCAGTGTGAGGGACTCTGGAAACACA. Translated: CAISVRDSGNT. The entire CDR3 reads CAISVRDSGNTIYF.

CDR3 region: CASSPTSGSYDYTF. CDR3 DNA, as far as it was read: TGTGCCAGCTCACCAACTAGCGGCTCCTACGAC. The chain recombines TRBV18 with TRBJ1-2; no reliable D call. The read comes to an end 3 residues before the CDR3 does, leaving the germline J gene to fill in the end. The CDR3 totals 14 residues. CDR1 KGHSH and CDR2 LQKENI come from the germline V gene.

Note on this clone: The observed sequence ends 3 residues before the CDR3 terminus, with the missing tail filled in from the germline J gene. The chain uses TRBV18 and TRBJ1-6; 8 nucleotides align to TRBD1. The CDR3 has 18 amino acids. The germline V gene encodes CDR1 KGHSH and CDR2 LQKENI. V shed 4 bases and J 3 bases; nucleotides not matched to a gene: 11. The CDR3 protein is CASSLRTGPNNYNSPLHF. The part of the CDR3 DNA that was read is TGTGCCAGCTCACTCAGGACAGGGCCCAACAACTATAATTCACCC.

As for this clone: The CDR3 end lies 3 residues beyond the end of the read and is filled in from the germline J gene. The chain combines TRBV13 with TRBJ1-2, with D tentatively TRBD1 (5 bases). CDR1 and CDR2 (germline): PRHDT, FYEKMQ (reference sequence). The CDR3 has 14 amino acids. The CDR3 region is CASSLFREAGGYTF. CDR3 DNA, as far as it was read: TGTGCCAGCAGCTTATTCCGGGAGGCCGGGGGG.

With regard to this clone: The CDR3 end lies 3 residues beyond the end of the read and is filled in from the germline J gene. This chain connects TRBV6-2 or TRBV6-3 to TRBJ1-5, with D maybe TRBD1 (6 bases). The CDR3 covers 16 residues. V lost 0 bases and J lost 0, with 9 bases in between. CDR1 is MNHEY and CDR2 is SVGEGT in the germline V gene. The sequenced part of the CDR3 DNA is TGTGCCAGCAGTTACTCCGGGGGGCTTAGCAATCAGCCC. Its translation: CASSYSGGLSNQP. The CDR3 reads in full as CASSYSGGLSNQPQHF.

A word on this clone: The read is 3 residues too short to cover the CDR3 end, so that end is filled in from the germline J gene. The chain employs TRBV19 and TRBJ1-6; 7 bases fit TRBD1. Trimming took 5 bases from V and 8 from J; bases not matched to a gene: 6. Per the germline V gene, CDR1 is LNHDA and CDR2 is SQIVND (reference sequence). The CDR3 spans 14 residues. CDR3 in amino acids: CASSPGQVYSPLHF. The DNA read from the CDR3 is TGTGCCAGTAGTCCCGGACAGGTTTATTCACCC.

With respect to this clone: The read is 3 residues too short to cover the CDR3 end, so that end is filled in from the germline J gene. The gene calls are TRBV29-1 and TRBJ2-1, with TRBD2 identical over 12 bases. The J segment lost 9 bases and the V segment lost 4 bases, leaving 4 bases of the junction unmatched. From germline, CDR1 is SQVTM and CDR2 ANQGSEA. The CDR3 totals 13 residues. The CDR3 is CSVGLLAGGEQFF. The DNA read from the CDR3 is TGCAGCGTTGGCCTACTAGCGGGGGGTGAG.

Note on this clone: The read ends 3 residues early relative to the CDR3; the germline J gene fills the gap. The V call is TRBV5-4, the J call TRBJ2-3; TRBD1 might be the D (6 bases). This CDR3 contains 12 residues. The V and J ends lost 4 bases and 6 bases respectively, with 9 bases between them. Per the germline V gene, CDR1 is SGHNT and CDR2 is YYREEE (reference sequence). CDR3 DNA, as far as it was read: TGTGCCAGCAGCCCGAGGGGGGATACG. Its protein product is CASSPRGDT. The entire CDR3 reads CASSPRGDTQYF.

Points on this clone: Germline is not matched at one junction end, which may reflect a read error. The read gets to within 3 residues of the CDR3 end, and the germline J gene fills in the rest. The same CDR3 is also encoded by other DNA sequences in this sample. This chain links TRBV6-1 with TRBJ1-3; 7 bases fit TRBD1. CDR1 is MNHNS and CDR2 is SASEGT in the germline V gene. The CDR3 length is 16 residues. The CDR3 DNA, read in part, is TGTGCCAGCAGTGAAGGAGGGGGCGCGGGGGGAAACACA. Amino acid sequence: CASSEGGGAGGNT. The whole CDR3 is CASSEGGGAGGNTIYF.